The 9 T cell receptor beta chains reported below all come from one sample, sequenced in a study of cytomegalovirus exposure and HLA in healthy donors. This PCR relied on a set of 60 Vbeta primers and 13 Jbeta primers. The assay was immunoSEQ multiplex PCR, and TCRdb's table has in-frame clones only and misses some. This sample has around 120,000 clones; approximately 72% occur once, and the top ten carry about 3%. The sample taken for sequencing was PBMCs. The receptors originated from a human donor in good health.

Written as DNA, the CDR3 is TGTGCCACCAGGGACAGGGGGCGCCCCTACGAGCAGTACTTC. Amino acids: CATRDRGRPYEQYF. V is TRBV19 and J is TRBJ2-7; 12 nucleotides match TRBD1. The germline V gene encodes CDR1 LNHDA and CDR2 SQIVND (reference sequence). The ends lost 10 bases at V and 2 bases at J; junction bases unmatched: 6. The CDR3 has 14 amino acids. Full variable domain (outside the CDR3, taken from reference TRBV19 and TRBJ2-7): DGGITQSPKYLFRKEGQNVTLSCEQNLNHDAMYWYRQDPGQGLRLIYYSQIVNDFQKGDIAEGYSVSREKKESFPLTVTSAQKNPTAFYLCATRDRGRPYEQYFGPGTRLTVT.

The rearrangement links TRBV2 to TRBJ2-3; 11 nucleotides line up with TRBD2. CDR1 SNHLY and CDR2 FYNNEI come from the germline V gene. This CDR3 has 16 amino acids. Losses at the gene ends were 6 bases for V and 4 bases for J; bases not matched to a gene: 9. In DNA, the CDR3 is TGTGCCAGCAGGGCTAGCGGGAGGCTAGGCCCAGATACGCAGTATTTT. Translated: CASRASGRLGPDTQYF. Complete variable domain (other parts from reference TRBV2 and TRBJ2-3): EPEVTQTPSHQVTQMGQEVILRCVPISNHLYFYWYRQILGQKVEFLVSFYNNEISEKSEIFDDQFSVERPDGSNFTLKIRSTKLEDSAMYFCASRASGRLGPDTQYFGPGTRLTVL.

The V and J genes are TRBV29-1 and TRBJ2-7; 8 nucleotides align to TRBD1. The V gene's germline CDR1 is SQVTM and CDR2 ANQGSEA. Trimming at V came to 2 bases and at J to 2 bases, leaving 2 bases not matched to a gene. The CDR3 is 13 amino acids. The CDR3 bases are TGCAGCGTTGAACAGGGGGCTACCTACGAGCAGTACTTC. Protein product: CSVEQGATYEQYF.

The sample holds a few counts of this clone. The chain joins TRBV2 to TRBJ1-2; D might be TRBD1 (6 bases). The V gene's germline CDR1 is SNHLY and CDR2 FYNNEI. Trimming cost V 6 bases and J 10 bases, with 15 bases left between them. This CDR3 is 12 amino acids long. The DNA for the CDR3 is TGTGCCAGCAGGGGGGGGCAGGTCGACTACACCTTC. Translating gives CASRGGQVDYTF.

The J gene is TRBJ2-1, the V gene TRBV30, with TRBD2 identical over 9 bases. There are 14 residues in the CDR3. Germline V lookup: CDR1 GTSNPN, CDR2 SVGIG (reference sequence). V gave up 5 bases and J gave up 4 bases; unmatched junction bases: 6. The CDR3 sequence: CAWGLAPIYNEQFF. CDR3 coding DNA: TGTGCCTGGGGACTAGCGCCCATTTACAATGAGCAGTTCTTC. Filled out from reference TRBV30 and TRBJ2-1, the complete variable domain reads SQTIHQWPATLVQPVGSPLSLECTVEGTSNPNLYWYRQAAGRGLQLLFYSVGIGQISSEVPQNLSASRPQDRQFILSSKKLLLSDSGFYLCAWGLAPIYNEQFFGPGTRLTVL.

The chain joins TRBV7-2 to TRBJ1-1, with 9 bases that match TRBD1. The germline V gene has CDR1 SGHTA and CDR2 FQGNSA. The V segment lost 4 bases and the J segment 4 bases; nucleotides outside the gene matches: 4. This CDR3 spans 14 amino acids. The CDR3 is CASSYGQGTTEAFF. CDR3 DNA: TGTGCCAGCAGCTATGGACAGGGGACCACTGAAGCTTTCTTT.

This clone showed up just a few times. The chain carries TRBV28 and TRBJ2-1; D is unresolved. CDR3 length: 15 amino acids. Germline V gene data show CDR1 as MDHEN and CDR2 as SYDVKM. Trimming took 2 bases from V and 6 from J, leaving 14 bases between them. CDR3 nucleotide sequence: TGTGCCAGCAGTTTAGCAGATACCACAATCAATGAGCAGTTCTTC. This encodes CASSLADTTINEQFF.

This chain uses TRBV7-2 with TRBJ1-1, with D possibly being TRBD1 (5 bases). Germline V gives CDR1 SGHTA, CDR2 FQGNSA. V lost 3 bases to trimming and J lost 0 bases, with 8 bases between them. The CDR3 sequence is 14 residues long. CDR3 amino acids: CASSFSRVNTEAFF. CDR3 nucleotides: TGTGCCAGCAGCTTTTCCAGGGTGAACACTGAAGCTTTCTTT.

The sample holds many counts of this clone. Distinct nucleotide sequences in the sample also encode this CDR3. V is TRBV5-4 and J is TRBJ1-5; D perhaps matches TRBD1 (5 bases). CDR1 is SGHNT, CDR2 YYREEE, per germline (reference sequence). V lost 5 bases to trimming and J lost 4 bases, with 13 bases between them. CDR3 length: 14 amino acids. Here the CDR3 reads CASSLGGGNQPQHF. The CDR3 bases are TGTGCCAGCAGTCTTGGGGGGGGTAATCAGCCCCAGCATTTT.